The entry below gives a single TCR beta chain sequence along with its context. Its antigen is currently not known. Base qualities are not provided; no much larger clone lies one nucleotide away. This record belongs to a study of T cell responses to AZD1222 COVID-19 vaccine (dated by TCRdb to about 2021). For context, the study as a whole: AZD1222 recipients given second doses at about 4 weeks or at about 12 weeks were pooled, since spike-specific TCR depth and breadth were not found to differ between the two schedules. A total of over 230 trial participants underwent TCR sequencing, of whom 207 received two doses of AZD1222 and some 26 received two doses of the MenACWY control vaccine. Enrollment into the trials was organized by age into subgroups of 18-55, 56-69 and 70-plus years, and those subgroups contained around 150, 28 and 57 TCR-sequenced participants, respectively.

The CDR3 regions of human TCRbeta chains were analyzed by immunosequencing. Per the authors' processing: Repertoire TCRs were checked for matches against a reference library of SARS-CoV-2-specific TCRs that had been generated using the MIRA antigen-specificity platform. Breadth was defined as the fraction of unique TCRs that were SARS-CoV-2-associated. Depth was defined as the fraction of total T cells that were SARS-CoV-2-associated. Using the MIRA data, each spike-specific TCR was assigned both to the spike region to which the TCR was reactive and to a CD4 or CD8 class. Log10-transformed breadth and depth values were compared by one-way ANOVA with Sidak's multiple comparisons tests. What TCRdb holds here is the immuneACCESS table cut down to in-frame rearrangements. Part of the clones is not present; checked against another copy, under half of the missing clones reflect an unresolved V gene, and the others are unexplained. V and J calls and clone size are given by that table; D and trimming were obtained from the DNA. This sample has 150,000 to 200,000 clones in its table, and about 90% of those were observed once. Roughly 7.7% of the sample is held by the ten biggest clonotypes.

V ends up 0 bases short and J 1 base short, with an unmatched junction base count of 8. Counted from cysteine to phenylalanine, this CDR3 has 17 amino acids. CDR3 DNA only is kept here, 51 bases in frame from base 1. CDR1 and CDR2 are drawn from the germline V gene (reference sequence): LNHNV, YYDKDF. General study outcomes and caveats: Nearly half of unique spike-specific TCRs reportedly recognized epitopes outside regions mutated in the B.1.351 and B.1.1.7 variants. No day 14 peak-response samples were available, so repertoires were characterized only after the peak T cell response. The whole spike protein was spanned by vaccine-associated CD4 TCRs, and dominant responses were seen in regions 160-218 and 743-854. Only five or six AZD1222 recipients were SARS-CoV-2 seropositive at baseline, limiting conclusions about previously exposed vaccinees. In the small 56-69-year group, the increase in depth fell short of significance, most likely because of low power. After two AZD1222 doses, spike-specific TCR breadth and depth were significantly higher than at day 0 and than in MenACWY recipients. Participants were mostly white British and included more females than males, and it was suggested by the authors that clonal diversity may have been underestimated.

This specimen's time point label, interpreted: baseline before first vaccination. The vaccinee samples were drawn from two UK trials, COV001 and COV002, one of which was a single-blind randomized controlled phase 2/3 trial testing AZD1222 (ChAdOx1 nCoV-19) in healthy adults. For TCRbeta chain sequencing, PBMC samples were collected from trial participants at day 0 and at day 28 after the second dose. Specimen: peripheral blood, collected on day 0 of AZD1222 vaccination. The rearrangement combines TRBV15 with TRBJ2-5, and TRBD2 aligns with 7 junction nucleotides. The sequence came from an adult in good health. The DNA sequence follows: TGTGCCACCAGCAGAGATCTCGGAGCGGGGTCCCAAGAGACCCAGTACTTC. It codes for CATSRDLGAGSQETQYF.